The 8 T cell receptor beta chains listed next were all sequenced from one sample in a study of CD8 T cells in Susac syndrome. Random hexamers were used to reverse transcribe about 0.45 to 1 ug of RNA. TCRdb redid the calling of the immunoSEQ multiplex PCR reads with MiXCR, one entry per CDR3 protein. The sample carries about 110,000 distinct CDR3 sequences, approximately 94% recorded once. Sequenced sample: CD8+ T cells from PBMCs. These receptors all stem from a human donor with Susac syndrome.

The rearrangement joins TRBV3-1 to TRBJ2-7; D not resolved. V dropped 3 bases and J dropped 3 bases, with 6 bases sitting between them. The CDR3 sequence is 12 residues long. Germline CDR1 reads LGHDT; CDR2 reads YNNKEL (reference sequence). The CDR3: CASSHWGYEQYF. DNA of the CDR3: TGTGCCAGCAGCCACTGGGGCTACGAGCAGTACTTC.

In its sample, this clonotype was seen once. This chain connects TRBV7-2 to TRBJ2-7; D is uncertain. V gave up 4 bases and J gave up 3 bases, with 10 bases separating them. Looked up from germline, CDR1 is SGHTA and CDR2 is FQGNSA. This CDR3 has 13 residues. CDR3 region: CASSSTFGYEQYF. CDR3 in DNA: TGTGCCAGCAGCTCTACTTTCGGCTACGAGCAGTACTTC.

The V gene is TRBV2, the J gene TRBJ2-7; 8 bases match TRBD1. This CDR3 has 13 residues. V lost 8 bases, J lost 0 bases, and 3 bases stayed unmatched. CDR1 and CDR2 from the germline V gene are SNHLY and FYNNEI. The CDR3 protein is CASGTGLSYEQYF. CDR3 bases: TGTGCCAGCGGGACAGGTCTCTCCTACGAGCAGTACTTC.

The chain is built from TRBV3-1 and TRBJ1-2; D is undetermined. Trimming took off 1 base at V and 2 bases at J, with 5 bases between the two ends. CDR1 and CDR2 from the germline V gene are LGHDT and YNNKEL (reference sequence). The CDR3 is 13 residues long. CDR3 in DNA: TGTGCCAGCAGCCAAGGGACGAACTATGGCTACACCTTC. It codes for CASSQGTNYGYTF. The variable domain in full, with the rest retrieved from reference TRBV3-1 and TRBJ1-2, is DTAVSQTPKYLVTQMGNDKSIKCEQNLGHDTMYWYKQDSKKFLKIMFSYNNKELIINETVPNRFSPKSPDKAHLNLHINSLELGDSAVYFCASSQGTNYGYTFGSGTRLTVV.

The chain combines TRBV9 with TRBJ2-1; D remains ambiguous. From germline, CDR1 is SGDLS and CDR2 YYNGEE. The CDR3 length is 14 residues. Trimming left V 3 bases short and J 7 bases short, with 14 bases between. In nucleotides, the CDR3 is TGTGCCAGCAGCGGTCTTACCTCTGCTAATGAGCAGTTCTTC. It encodes CASSGLTSANEQFF.

The chain carries TRBV10-3 and TRBJ2-1; 8 positions match TRBD1. V trimming: 8 bases; J trimming: 0 bases; junction bases outside the gene matches: 6. Germline loops: CDR1 ENHRY, CDR2 SYGVKD. The CDR3 spans 15 residues. The CDR3 protein is CAIQGADSSYNEQFF. The CDR3 DNA reads TGTGCCATCCAGGGGGCCGACAGCTCCTACAATGAGCAGTTCTTC.

Concerning this clonotype itself: The junction and the germline gene differ at one end; a read error may be behind it. The V and J genes are TRBV12-3 or TRBV12-4 and TRBJ2-1; perhaps TRBD1 as D (5 bases). The length of the CDR3 is 13 residues. The CDR3 spells CASSSQMPGFDSF. For the CDR3, the DNA is TGTGCCAGCAGTTCACAAATGCCCGGCTTCGACAGCTTC.

V gene TRBV7-9 combines with J gene TRBJ2-1; D remains ambiguous. Trimming pared 1 base from V and 9 bases from J, leaving 13 bases between. Germline V lookup: CDR1 SEHNR, CDR2 FQNEAQ (reference sequence). This CDR3 contains 14 residues. The CDR3 here is CASSLVTIRVEQFF. The CDR3 DNA is TGTGCCAGCAGCTTAGTCACGATTAGGGTTGAGCAGTTCTTC.